This TCR beta chain was sequenced during a study of beta chain features in type 1 diabetes. Whole-study findings and limits: A PCR bias possibly favoring shorter templates would apply equally to patients and controls. The study found fewer insertions and more deletions at VDJ junctions in type 1 diabetes patients.

Germline values: CDR1 SNHLY, CDR2 FYNNEI. The CDR3 runs 13 residues. Trimming left V 6 bases short and J 2 bases short, with 10 bases between. The study reverse transcribed the entire isolated RNA, so it sequenced expressed TCRB transcripts. Naive, central memory and regulatory T cell samples came to a mean of approximately 3.6 million reads. Method: immunoSEQ multiplex PCR; TCRdb's copy keeps in-frame clones and lacks some. The top ten clones hold more than 0.02% of a sample with 200,000 to 250,000 clones, roughly 15% of them seen once. To note about this clone: Antigen unknown.

The sequence was collected from a woman in her forties in good health. The V and J genes are TRBV2 and TRBJ2-5; D perhaps matches TRBD2 (5 bases). The sample taken for sequencing was naive CD4+ T cells from blood. In DNA, the CDR3 is TGTGCCAGCAGCTACTGGAGGCAAGAGACCCAGTACTTC. Amino acid sequence: CASSYWRQETQYF.